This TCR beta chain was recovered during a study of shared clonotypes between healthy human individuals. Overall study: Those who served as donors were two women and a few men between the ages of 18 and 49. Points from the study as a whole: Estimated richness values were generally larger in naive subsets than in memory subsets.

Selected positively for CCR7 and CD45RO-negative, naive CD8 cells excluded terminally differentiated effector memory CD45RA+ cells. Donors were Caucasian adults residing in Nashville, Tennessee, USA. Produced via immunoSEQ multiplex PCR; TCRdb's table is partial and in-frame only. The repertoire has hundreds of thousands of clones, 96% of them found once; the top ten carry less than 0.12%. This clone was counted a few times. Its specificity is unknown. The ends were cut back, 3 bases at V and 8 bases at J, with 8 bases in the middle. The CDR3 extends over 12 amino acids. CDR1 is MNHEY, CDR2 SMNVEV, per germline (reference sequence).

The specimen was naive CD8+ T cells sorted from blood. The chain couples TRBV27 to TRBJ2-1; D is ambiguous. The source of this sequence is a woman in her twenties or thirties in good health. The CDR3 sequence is CASSFGAHEQFF. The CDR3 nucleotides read TGTGCCAGCAGTTTCGGCGCGCATGAGCAGTTCTTC.